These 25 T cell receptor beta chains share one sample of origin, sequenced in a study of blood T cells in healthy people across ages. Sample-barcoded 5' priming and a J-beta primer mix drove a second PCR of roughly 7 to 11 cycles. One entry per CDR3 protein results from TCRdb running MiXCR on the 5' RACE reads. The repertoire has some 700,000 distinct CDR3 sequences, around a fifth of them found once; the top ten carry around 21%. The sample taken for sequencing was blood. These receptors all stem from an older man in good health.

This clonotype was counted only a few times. As DNA, the CDR3 is TGCAGTGCTAACAGGGAAAATGAGCAGTTCTTC. Residues: CSANRENEQFF. The gene calls are TRBV20-1 and TRBJ2-5; possibly TRBD1 for D (6 bases). The DNA matches TRBJ2-1 better at its end, which makes the J call doubtful. The CDR3 sequence is 11 residues long. Germline CDR1 DFQATT, CDR2 SNEGSKA (reference sequence).

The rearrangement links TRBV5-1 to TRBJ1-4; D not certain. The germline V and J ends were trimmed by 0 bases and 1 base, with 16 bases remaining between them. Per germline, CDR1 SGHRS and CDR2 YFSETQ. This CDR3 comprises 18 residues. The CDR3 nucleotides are TGCGCCAGCAGCTTGGGCGGAAGAACAAGCCTAACTAATGAAAAACTGTTTTTT. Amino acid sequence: CASSLGGRTSLTNEKLFF.

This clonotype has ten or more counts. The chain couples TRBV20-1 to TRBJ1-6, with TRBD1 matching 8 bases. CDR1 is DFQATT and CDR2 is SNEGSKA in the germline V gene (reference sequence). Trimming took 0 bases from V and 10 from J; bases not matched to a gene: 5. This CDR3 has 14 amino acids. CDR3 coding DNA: TGCAGTGCTAGAGAAGACAGGGGCGGATCACCCCTCCACTTT. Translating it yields CSAREDRGGSPLHF.

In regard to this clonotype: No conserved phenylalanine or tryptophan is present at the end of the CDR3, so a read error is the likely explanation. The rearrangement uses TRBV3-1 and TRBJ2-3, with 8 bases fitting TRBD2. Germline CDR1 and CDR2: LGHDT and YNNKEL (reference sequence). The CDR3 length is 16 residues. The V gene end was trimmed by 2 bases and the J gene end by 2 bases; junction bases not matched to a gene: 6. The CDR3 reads CASSQRTSWVTDTQYL. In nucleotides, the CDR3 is TGTGCCAGCAGCCAACGGACTAGCTGGGTCACAGATACGCAGTATCTT.

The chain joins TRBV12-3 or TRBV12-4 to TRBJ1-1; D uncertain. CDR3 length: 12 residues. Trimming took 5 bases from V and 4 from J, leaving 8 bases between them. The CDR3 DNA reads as TGTGCCAGCAGTGGTCAAAGCACTGAAGCTTTCTTT. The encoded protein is CASSGQSTEAFF.

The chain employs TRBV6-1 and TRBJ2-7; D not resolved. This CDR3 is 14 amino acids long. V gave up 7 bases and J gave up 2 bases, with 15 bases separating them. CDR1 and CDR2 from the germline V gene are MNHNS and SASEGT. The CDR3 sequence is CASIKGSVAYEQYF. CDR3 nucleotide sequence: TGTGCCAGCATAAAAGGATCGGTAGCCTACGAGCAGTACTTC.

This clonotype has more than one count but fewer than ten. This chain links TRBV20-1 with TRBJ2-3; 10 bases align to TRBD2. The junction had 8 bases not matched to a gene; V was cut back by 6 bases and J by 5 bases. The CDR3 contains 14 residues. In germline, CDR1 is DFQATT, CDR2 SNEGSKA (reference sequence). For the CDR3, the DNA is TGCAGTGCCGCCCTAGCGGGAGTTCAAGATACGCAGTATTTT. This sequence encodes CSAALAGVQDTQYF.

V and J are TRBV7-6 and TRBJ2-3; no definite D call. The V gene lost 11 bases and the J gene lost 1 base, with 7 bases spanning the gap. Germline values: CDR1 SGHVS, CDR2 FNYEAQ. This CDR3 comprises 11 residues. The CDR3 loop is CALPCTDTQYF. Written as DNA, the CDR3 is TGTGCCCTCCCTTGCACAGATACGCAGTATTTT.

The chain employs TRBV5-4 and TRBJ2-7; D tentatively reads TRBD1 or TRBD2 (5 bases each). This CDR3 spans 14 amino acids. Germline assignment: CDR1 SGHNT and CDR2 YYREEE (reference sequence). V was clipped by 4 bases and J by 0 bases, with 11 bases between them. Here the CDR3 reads CASSAEGSSYEQYF. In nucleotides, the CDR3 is TGTGCCAGCAGCGCAGAGGGGAGCTCCTACGAGCAGTACTTC.

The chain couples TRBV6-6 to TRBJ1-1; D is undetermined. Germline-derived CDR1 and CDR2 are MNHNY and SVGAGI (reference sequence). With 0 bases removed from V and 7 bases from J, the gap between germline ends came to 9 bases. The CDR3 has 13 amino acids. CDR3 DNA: TGTGCCAGCAGTTACTCGAAGCGTATTGAAGCTTTCTTT. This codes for CASSYSKRIEAFF.

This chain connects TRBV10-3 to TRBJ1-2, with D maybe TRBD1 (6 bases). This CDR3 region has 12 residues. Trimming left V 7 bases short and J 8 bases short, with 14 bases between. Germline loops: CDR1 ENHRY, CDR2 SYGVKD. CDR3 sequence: CAITEGGGGYTF. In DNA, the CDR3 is TGTGCCATCACCGAAGGAGGGGGAGGCTACACCTTC.

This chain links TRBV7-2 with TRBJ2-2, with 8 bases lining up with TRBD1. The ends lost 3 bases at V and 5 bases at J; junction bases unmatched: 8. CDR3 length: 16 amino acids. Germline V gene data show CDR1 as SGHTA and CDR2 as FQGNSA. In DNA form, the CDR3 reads TGTGCCAGCAGCTTCCGACAGGGGATGAGAACCGGGGAGCTGTTTTTT. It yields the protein CASSFRQGMRTGELFF.

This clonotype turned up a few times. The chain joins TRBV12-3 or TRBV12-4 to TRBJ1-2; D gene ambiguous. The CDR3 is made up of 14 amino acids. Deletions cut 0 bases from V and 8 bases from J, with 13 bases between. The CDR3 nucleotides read TGTGCCAGCAGTTTAGCTATTTTTTCAGGCGGCTACACCTTC. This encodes CASSLAIFSGGYTF.

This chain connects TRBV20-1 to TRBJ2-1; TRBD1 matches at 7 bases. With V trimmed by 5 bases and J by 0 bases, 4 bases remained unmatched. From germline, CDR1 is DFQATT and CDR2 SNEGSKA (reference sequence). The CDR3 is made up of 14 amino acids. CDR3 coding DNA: TGCAGTGCTGATGGGACAGCCTCCTACAATGAGCAGTTCTTC. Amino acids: CSADGTASYNEQFF.

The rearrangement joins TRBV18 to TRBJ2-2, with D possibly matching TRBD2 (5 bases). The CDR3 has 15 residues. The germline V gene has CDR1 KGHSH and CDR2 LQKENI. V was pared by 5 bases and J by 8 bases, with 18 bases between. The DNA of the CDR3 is TGTGCCAGCTCATCGCTCCGGGGTGGTGATGGGGAGCTGTTTTTT. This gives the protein CASSSLRGGDGELFF.

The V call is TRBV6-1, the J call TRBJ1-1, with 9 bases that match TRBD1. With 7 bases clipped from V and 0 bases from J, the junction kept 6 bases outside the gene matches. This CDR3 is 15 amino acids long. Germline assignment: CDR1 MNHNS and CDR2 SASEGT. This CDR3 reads CASILRDRVNTEAFF. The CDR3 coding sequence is TGTGCCAGCATACTCCGGGACAGGGTGAACACTGAAGCTTTCTTT.

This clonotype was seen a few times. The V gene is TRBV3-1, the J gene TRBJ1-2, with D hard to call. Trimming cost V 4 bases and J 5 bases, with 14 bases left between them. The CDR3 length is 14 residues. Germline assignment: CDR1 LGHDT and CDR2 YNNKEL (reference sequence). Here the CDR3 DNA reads TGTGCCAGCAGCCCGATAGCCTCTGGGTATGGCTACACCTTC. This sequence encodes CASSPIASGYGYTF.

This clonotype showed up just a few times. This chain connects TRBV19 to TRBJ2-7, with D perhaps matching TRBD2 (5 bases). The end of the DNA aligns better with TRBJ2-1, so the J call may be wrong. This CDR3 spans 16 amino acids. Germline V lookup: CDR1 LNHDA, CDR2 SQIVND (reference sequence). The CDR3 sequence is CASSFRTSKSDNEQFF. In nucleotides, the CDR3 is TGTGCCAGTAGCTTTCGGACTTCCAAATCGGACAATGAGCAGTTCTTC.

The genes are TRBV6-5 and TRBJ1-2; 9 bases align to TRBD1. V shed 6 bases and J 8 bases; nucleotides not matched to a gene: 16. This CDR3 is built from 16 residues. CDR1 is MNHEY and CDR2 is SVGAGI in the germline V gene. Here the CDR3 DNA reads TGTGCCAGCAGACCAAAAACAGGGGGCTTTAGGGTCGGCTACACCTTC. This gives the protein CASRPKTGGFRVGYTF.

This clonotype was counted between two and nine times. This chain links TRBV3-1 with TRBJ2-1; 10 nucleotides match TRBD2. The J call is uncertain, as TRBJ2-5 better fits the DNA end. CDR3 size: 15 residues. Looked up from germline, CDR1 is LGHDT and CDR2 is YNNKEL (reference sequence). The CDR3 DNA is TGTGCCAGCAGCCGACTAGCGGGCCTTAAAGAGACCCAGTACTTC. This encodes CASSRLAGLKETQYF.

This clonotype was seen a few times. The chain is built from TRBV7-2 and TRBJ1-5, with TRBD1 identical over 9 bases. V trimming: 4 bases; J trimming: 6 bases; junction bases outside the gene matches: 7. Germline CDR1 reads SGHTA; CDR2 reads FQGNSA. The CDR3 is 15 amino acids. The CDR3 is CASSSGGQGSQPQHF. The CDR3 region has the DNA TGTGCCAGCAGCTCCGGGGGACAGGGTAGTCAGCCCCAGCATTTT.

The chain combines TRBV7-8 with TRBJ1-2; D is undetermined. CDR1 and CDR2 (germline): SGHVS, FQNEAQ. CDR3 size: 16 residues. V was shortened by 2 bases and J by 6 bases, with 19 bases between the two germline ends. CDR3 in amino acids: CASSLPSGQAGNGYTF. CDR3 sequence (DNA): TGTGCCAGCAGCTTACCCTCCGGGCAGGCTGGCAATGGCTACACCTTC.

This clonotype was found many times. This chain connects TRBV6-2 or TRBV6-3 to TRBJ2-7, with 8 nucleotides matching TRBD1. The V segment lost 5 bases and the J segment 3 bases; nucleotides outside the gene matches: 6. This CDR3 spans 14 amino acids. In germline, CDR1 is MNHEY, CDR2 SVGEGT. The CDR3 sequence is CASSRTGIIYEQYV. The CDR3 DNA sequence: TGTGCCAGCAGTCGGACAGGGATAATCTACGAGCAGTACGTC.

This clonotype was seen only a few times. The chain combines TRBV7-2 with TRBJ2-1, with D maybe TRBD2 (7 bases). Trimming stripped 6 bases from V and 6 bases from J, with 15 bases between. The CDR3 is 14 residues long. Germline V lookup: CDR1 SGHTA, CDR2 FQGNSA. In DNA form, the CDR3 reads TGTGCCAGCAGGCCGGGGGGCGGGTTCAATGAGCAGTTCTTC. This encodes CASRPGGGFNEQFF.

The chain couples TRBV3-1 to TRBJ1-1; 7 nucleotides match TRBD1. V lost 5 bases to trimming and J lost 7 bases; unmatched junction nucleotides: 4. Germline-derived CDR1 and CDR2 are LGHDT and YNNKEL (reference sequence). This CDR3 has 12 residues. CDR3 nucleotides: TGTGCCAGCAGCGGACAGGATCTTGAAGCTTTCTTT. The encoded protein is CASSGQDLEAFF. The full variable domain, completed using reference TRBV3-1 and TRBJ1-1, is DTAVSQTPKYLVTQMGNDKSIKCEQNLGHDTMYWYKQDSKKFLKIMFSYNNKELIINETVPNRFSPKSPDKAHLNLHINSLELGDSAVYFCASSGQDLEAFFGQGTRLTVV.